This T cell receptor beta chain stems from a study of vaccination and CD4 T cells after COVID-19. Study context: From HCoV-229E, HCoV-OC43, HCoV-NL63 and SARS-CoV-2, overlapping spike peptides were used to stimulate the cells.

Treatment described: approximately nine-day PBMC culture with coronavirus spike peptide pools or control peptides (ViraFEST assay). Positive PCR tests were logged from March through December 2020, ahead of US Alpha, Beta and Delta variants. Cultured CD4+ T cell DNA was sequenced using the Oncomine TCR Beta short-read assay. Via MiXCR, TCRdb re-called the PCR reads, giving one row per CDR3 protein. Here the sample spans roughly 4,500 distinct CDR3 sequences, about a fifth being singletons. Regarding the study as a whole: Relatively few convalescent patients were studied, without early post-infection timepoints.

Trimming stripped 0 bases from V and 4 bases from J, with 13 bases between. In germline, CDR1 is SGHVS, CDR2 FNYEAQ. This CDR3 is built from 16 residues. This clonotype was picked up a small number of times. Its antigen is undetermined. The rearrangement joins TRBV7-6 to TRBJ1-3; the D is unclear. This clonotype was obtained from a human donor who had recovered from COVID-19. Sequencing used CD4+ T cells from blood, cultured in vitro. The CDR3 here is CASSLASDTTGNTIYF. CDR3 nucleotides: TGTGCCAGCAGCTTAGCGAGTGATACAACGGGAAACACCATATATTTT.